The TCR beta chain under discussion was sequenced for a study of blood T cell repertoires in COVID-19. Study as a whole: Specimens from acute and convalescent COVID-19 originated in the United States, Italy and Spain. PBMCs, B-cell-depleted T cells, or T cells were the source of the cDNA or gDNA that made up the material.

Source study methods: Nucleated cell counts were estimated from reference gene primer amplification. The method was immunoSEQ multiplex PCR; TCRdb's version includes in-frame clones alone and lacks a portion of them. The V and J calls and the clone size are those of that table, but D and trimming were determined from the DNA. This table has roughly 110,000 clones, around 89% appearing once. In germline, CDR1 is SQVTM, CDR2 ANQGSEA. The CDR3 is 14 residues long. V lost 4 bases and J lost 3, with 13 bases in between. The chain has TRBV29-1 and TRBJ1-3; D ambiguous. The clonotype was recovered from a human donor with acute or convalescent COVID-19. The donor label of this sample is uncertain. Sequencing input: peripheral blood. The CDR3 DNA is TGCAGCGTTGGCAGGCAGGTCGGTGGAAACACCATATATTTT. This gives the protein CSVGRQVGGNTIYF.